This T cell receptor beta chain is drawn from a study of blood T cells in healthy people across ages. PCR was performed a second time for about 6 to 11 cycles using a sample-barcoded 5' primer and a J-beta primer mix. One entry per CDR3 protein results from TCRdb running MiXCR on the 5' RACE reads. The sample yields roughly 1,800,000 distinct CDR3 sequences, roughly 50% seen once. The V and J ends lost 4 bases and 0 bases respectively, with 16 bases between them. The CDR3 has 16 amino acids. Germline lookup yields CDR1 SGDLS and CDR2 YYNGEE. V usage is TRBV9 and J usage is TRBJ1-2, with a tentative D call TRBD1 (6 bases). This TCR came from a woman between 40 and 50 years old in good health. The sample comprised blood. CDR3 sequence reads: CASSPGAGKSNYGYTF. CDR3 bases: TGTGCCAGCAGCCCGGGGGCAGGGAAGTCTAACTATGGCTACACCTTC.